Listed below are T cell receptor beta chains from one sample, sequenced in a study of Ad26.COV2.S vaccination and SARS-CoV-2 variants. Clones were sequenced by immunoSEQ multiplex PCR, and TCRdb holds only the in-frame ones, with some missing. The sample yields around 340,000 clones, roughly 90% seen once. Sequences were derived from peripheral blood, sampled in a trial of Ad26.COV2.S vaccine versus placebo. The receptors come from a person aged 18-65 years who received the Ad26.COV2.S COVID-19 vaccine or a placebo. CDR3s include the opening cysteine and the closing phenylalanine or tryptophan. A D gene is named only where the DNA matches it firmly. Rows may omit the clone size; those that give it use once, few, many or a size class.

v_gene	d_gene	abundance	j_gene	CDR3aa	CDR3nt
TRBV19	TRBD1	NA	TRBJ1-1	CASSWRDRLGNTEAFF	TGTGCCAGTTCTTGGCGGGACAGACTTGGGAACACTGAAGCTTTCTTT
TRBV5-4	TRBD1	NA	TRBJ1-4	CASSPKPTGGGEKLFF	TGTGCCAGCAGCCCAAAACCCACAGGGGGTGGTGAAAAACTGTTTTTT
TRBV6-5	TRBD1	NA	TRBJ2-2	CASSRTGVSIGELFF	TGTGCCAGCAGTAGGACAGGGGTCTCAATCGGGGAGCTGTTTTTT
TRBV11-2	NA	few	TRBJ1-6	CASSLVVVNSPLHF	TGTGCCAGCAGCTTAGTTGTAGTCAATTCACCCCTCCACTTT
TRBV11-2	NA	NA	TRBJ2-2	CASSLGSGATGELFF	TGTGCCAGCAGCTTAGGATCGGGAGCCACCGGGGAGCTGTTTTTT
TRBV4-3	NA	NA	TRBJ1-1	CASSQVEVGATEAFF	TGCGCCAGCAGTCAAGTGGAGGTCGGGGCCACTGAAGCTTTCTTT
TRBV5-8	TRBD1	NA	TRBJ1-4	CASTSGTGYLEGEKLFF	TGTGCCAGCACATCCGGGACAGGGTATTTAGAAGGTGAAAAACTGTTTTTT
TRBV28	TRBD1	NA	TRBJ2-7	CASTGTGGSYEQYF	TGTGCCAGCACCGGGACAGGGGGCAGCTACGAGCAGTACTTC
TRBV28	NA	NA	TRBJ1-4	CASRGEKLFF	TGTGCCAGCAGAGGTGAAAAACTGTTTTTT
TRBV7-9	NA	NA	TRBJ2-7	CASSSRLTQGEQYF	TGTGCCAGCAGCTCCCGTCTGACTCAGGGCGAGCAGTACTTC
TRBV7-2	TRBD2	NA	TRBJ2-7	CASSLEALAGGPPHEQYF	TGTGCCAGCAGCTTAGAAGCGCTAGCGGGAGGGCCCCCCCACGAGCAGTACTTC
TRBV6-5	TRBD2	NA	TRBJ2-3	CATLSGGTGDTQYF	TGTGCCACCCTTAGCGGGGGGACAGGAGATACGCAGTATTTT
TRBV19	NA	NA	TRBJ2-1	CASSMERTTTSYNEQFF	TGTGCCAGTAGTATGGAACGGACAACAACTTCCTACAATGAGCAGTTCTTC
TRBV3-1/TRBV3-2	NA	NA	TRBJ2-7	CASSHDGYEQYF	TGTGCCAGCAGTCACGACGGATACGAGCAGTACTTC
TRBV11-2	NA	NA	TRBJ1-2	CASSQPGHEYYGYTF	TGTGCCAGCAGCCAGCCGGGACACGAGTACTATGGCTACACCTTC
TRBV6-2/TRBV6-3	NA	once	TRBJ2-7	CASSPGLPPYEQYF	TGTGCCAGCAGTCCCGGCCTTCCCCCCTACGAGCAGTACTTC
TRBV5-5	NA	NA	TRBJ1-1	CASSLQNTEAFF	TGTGCCAGCAGCTTGCAGAACACTGAAGCTTTCTTT
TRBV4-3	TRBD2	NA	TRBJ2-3	CASSQAFSGGARTDTQYF	TGCGCCAGCAGCCAAGCCTTTAGCGGGGGGGCACGCACAGATACGCAGTATTTT
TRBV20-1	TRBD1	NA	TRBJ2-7	CSASGTGAFVYEQYF	TGCAGTGCTAGTGGGACAGGGGCCTTTGTCTACGAGCAGTACTTC
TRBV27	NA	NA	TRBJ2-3	CASSYKRTDTQYF	TGTGCCAGCAGTTATAAACGCACAGATACGCAGTATTTT
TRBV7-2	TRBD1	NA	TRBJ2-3	CASSSGTVKDTQYF	TGTGCCAGCAGTTCCGGGACAGTAAAAGATACGCAGTATTTT
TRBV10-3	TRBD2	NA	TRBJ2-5	CAISLAGGPSETQYF	TGTGCCATCAGTTTAGCGGGAGGGCCCTCGGAGACCCAGTACTTC
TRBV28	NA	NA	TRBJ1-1	CASSLRVLVTEAFF	TGTGCCAGCAGTTTAAGGGTTTTAGTCACTGAAGCTTTCTTT
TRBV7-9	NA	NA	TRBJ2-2	CASSPAGAERKELFF	TGTGCCAGCAGCCCCGCGGGGGCCGAAAGGAAGGAGCTGTTTTTT
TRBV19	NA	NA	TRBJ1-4	CASSIQPPTTNEKLFF	TGTGCCAGTAGTATTCAGCCTCCTACAACTAATGAAAAACTGTTTTTT
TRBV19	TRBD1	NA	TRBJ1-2	CASSISGQGIFYNYGYTF	TGTGCCAGTAGCATCTCGGGACAGGGGATCTTCTATAACTATGGCTACACCTTC
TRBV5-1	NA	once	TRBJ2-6	CASSLEVSGFSGANVLTF	TGCGCCAGCAGCTTGGAAGTATCCGGATTCTCTGGGGCCAACGTCCTGACTTTC
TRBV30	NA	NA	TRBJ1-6	CAWGRGPHYNSPLHF	TGTGCCTGGGGTCGGGGTCCCCACTATAATTCACCCCTCCACTTT
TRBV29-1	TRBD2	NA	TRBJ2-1	CSVLVLAGGYNEQFF	TGCAGCGTTCTAGTACTAGCGGGGGGTTACAATGAGCAGTTCTTC
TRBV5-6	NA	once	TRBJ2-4	CASSLVGGRGAKNIQYF	TGTGCCAGCAGCTTGGTTGGGGGGCGAGGAGCCAAAAACATTCAGTACTTC
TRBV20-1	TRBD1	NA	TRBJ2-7	CSASESQGAVNEQYF	TGCAGTGCTAGTGAAAGCCAGGGGGCGGTTAACGAGCAGTACTTC
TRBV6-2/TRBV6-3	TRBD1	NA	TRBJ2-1	CASSLYRDSSYNEQFF	TGTGCCAGCAGTTTGTACCGGGACAGCTCCTACAATGAGCAGTTCTTC
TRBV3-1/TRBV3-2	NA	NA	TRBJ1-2	CASSQGLYGYTF	TGTGCCAGCAGCCAGGGGTTATATGGCTACACCTTC
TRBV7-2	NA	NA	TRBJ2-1	CASSPRENLKFF	TGTGCCAGCAGCCCCCGGGAGAACCTGAAGTTCTTC
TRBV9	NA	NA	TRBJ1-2	CASSTQRTSGYGYTF	TGTGCCAGCAGCACCCAGAGGACTAGCGGGTATGGCTACACCTTC
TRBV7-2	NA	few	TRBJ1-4	CASSPGGGWGSLKLFF	TGTGCCAGCAGCCCCGGGGGGGGTTGGGGGTCCTTAAAACTGTTTTTT
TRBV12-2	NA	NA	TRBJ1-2	CASRPSFGVRMGYTF	TGTGCAAGTCGCCCATCGTTCGGGGTGCGTATGGGGTACACCTTC
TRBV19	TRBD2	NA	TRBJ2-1	CASSIGVPAGGQNEQFF	TGTGCCAGTAGTATAGGAGTTCCAGCGGGAGGGCAGAATGAGCAGTTCTTC
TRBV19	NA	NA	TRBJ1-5	CASSIVGLLNQPQHF	TGTGCCAGTAGTATAGTAGGACTACTAAATCAGCCCCAGCATTTT
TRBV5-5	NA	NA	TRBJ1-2	CASSPGGGGYGYTF	TGTGCCAGCAGCCCGGGGGGAGGGGGCTATGGCTACACCTTC
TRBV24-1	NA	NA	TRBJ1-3	CATSKGGLDGNTIYF	TGTGCCACCAGTAAGGGGGGGCTGGATGGAAACACCATATATTTT
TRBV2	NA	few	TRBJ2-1	CASSDPRLLVEQFF	TGTGCCAGCAGCGATCCGCGGTTGCTCGTTGAGCAGTTCTTC
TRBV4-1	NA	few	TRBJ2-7	CASSQDPGTLSYEQYF	TGCGCCAGCAGCCAAGATCCCGGGACCCTCTCCTACGAGCAGTACTTC
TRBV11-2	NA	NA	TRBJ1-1	CASSLPRDLSEAFF	TGTGCCAGCAGCTTACCCAGGGATTTGTCTGAAGCTTTCTTT
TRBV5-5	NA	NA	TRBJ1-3	CASSLENSGNTIYF	TGTGCCAGCAGCCTAGAAAACTCTGGAAACACCATATATTTT
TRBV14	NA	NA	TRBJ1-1	CASSPMGNTEAFF	TGTGCCAGCAGCCCAATGGGGAACACTGAAGCTTTCTTT
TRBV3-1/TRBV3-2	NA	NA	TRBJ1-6	CASSQGSGEPLHF	TGTGCCAGCAGCCAAGGTTCTGGGGAGCCCCTCCACTTT
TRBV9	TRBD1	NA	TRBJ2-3	CASSVRQGNTDTQYF	TGTGCCAGCAGCGTCCGACAGGGGAACACAGATACGCAGTATTTT
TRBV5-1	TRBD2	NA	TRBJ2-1	CASSLASSGGLYNEQFF	TGCGCCAGCAGCTTGGCGTCTAGCGGGGGGCTCTACAATGAGCAGTTCTTC
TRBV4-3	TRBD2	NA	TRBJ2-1	CASSFGLAGSGYNEQFF	TGCGCCAGCAGTTTCGGACTAGCGGGATCCGGCTACAATGAGCAGTTCTTC
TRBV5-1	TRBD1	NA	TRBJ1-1	CASSMTTGTELNTEAFF	TGCGCCAGCAGTATGACGACCGGGACAGAACTGAACACTGAAGCTTTCTTT